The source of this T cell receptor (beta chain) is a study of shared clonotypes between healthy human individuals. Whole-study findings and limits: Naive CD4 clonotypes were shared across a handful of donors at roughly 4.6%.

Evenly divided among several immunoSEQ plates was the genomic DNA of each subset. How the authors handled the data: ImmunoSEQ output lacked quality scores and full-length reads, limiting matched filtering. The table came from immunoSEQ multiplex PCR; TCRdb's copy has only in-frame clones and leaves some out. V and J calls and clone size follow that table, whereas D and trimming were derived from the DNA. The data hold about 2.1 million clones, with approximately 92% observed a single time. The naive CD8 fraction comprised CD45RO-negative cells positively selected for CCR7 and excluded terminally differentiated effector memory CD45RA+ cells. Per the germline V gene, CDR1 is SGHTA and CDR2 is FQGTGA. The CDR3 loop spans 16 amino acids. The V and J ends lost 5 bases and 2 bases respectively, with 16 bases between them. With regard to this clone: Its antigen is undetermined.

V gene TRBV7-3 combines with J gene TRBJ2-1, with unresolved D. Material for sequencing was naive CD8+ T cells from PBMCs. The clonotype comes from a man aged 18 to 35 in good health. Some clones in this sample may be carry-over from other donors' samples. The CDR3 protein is CASSRNTQSPYNEQFF. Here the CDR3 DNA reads TGTGCCAGCAGCCGGAACACCCAAAGCCCCTACAATGAGCAGTTCTTC.